These T cell receptor beta chains were read from a single sample in a study of cytomegalovirus exposure and HLA in healthy donors. The table came from immunoSEQ multiplex PCR; TCRdb's copy has only in-frame clones and leaves some out. Here the sample spans around 250,000 clones, 90% being singletons. Source material: PBMCs. These receptors originate from a woman in her 30s in good health and CMV-seronegative. CDR3s include the opening cysteine and the closing phenylalanine or tryptophan. A D gene is named only where the DNA matches it firmly. A row's size may be missing; if present it is once, few, many or a size class.

clone_size: NA
j_call: TRBJ2-7
v_call: TRBV5-5
d_call: NA
cdr3_nt: TGTGCCAGCAGCTTAGGCTCAGGAATCGTCCCCCTGGGCGACTACGAGCAGTACTTC
cdr3_aa: CASSLGSGIVPLGDYEQYF

clone_size: NA
j_call: TRBJ2-7
v_call: TRBV2
d_call: TRBD1
cdr3_nt: TGTGCCAGCGGGAAGGGGGCAGGGACCCCCTACGAGCAGTACTTC
cdr3_aa: CASGKGAGTPYEQYF

clone_size: NA
j_call: TRBJ2-1
v_call: TRBV6-5
d_call: TRBD1
cdr3_nt: TGTGCCAGCAGTGGGACAGGGCCTTTCAATGAGCAGTTCTTC
cdr3_aa: CASSGTGPFNEQFF

clone_size: NA
j_call: TRBJ2-7
v_call: TRBV5-4
d_call: NA
cdr3_nt: TGTGCCAGCAGCCAACAGGGAAGCGAGCAGTACTTC
cdr3_aa: CASSQQGSEQYF

clone_size: NA
j_call: TRBJ2-3
v_call: TRBV6-5
d_call: NA
cdr3_nt: TGTGCCAGCAGTTACTCAGGGACTAGCACAGATACGCAGTATTTT
cdr3_aa: CASSYSGTSTDTQYF

clone_size: NA
j_call: TRBJ2-2
v_call: TRBV6-5
d_call: TRBD2
cdr3_nt: TGTGCCAGCAGTTACTACAGCGGGAGTCGGACCGGGGAGCTGTTTTTT
cdr3_aa: CASSYYSGSRTGELFF

clone_size: NA
j_call: TRBJ1-5
v_call: TRBV11-3
d_call: NA
cdr3_nt: TGTGCCAGCAGCTTCAGAGGGGTCCAAGGGTATAGCAATCAGCCCCAGCATTTT
cdr3_aa: CASSFRGVQGYSNQPQHF

clone_size: NA
j_call: TRBJ1-5
v_call: TRBV27
d_call: NA
cdr3_nt: TGTGCCAGCAGTTTCGGCCTACCCAATCAGCCCCAGCATTTT
cdr3_aa: CASSFGLPNQPQHF

clone_size: NA
j_call: TRBJ2-5
v_call: TRBV27
d_call: TRBD2
cdr3_nt: TGTGCCAGCAGTAGATGGGCGGGAGGGTTAGAGACCCAGTACTTC
cdr3_aa: CASSRWAGGLETQYF

clone_size: NA
j_call: TRBJ2-3
v_call: TRBV27
d_call: NA
cdr3_nt: TGTGCCAGCAGTTTATCTAGCCCCACAGATACGCAGTATTTT
cdr3_aa: CASSLSSPTDTQYF

clone_size: NA
j_call: TRBJ2-6
v_call: TRBV27
d_call: TRBD1
cdr3_nt: TGTGCCAGCAGTGCCAGACAGGGATCAAACTCTGGGGCCAACGTCCTGACTTTC
cdr3_aa: CASSARQGSNSGANVLTF

clone_size: NA
j_call: TRBJ2-7
v_call: TRBV28
d_call: TRBD1
cdr3_nt: TGTGCGTCCCAGACAGGGGGCGAGCAGTACTTC
cdr3_aa: CASQTGGEQYF

clone_size: NA
j_call: TRBJ2-7
v_call: TRBV29-1
d_call: TRBD2
cdr3_nt: TGCAGCGTATCCTCGACTAGCGGGGTAACCTACGAGCAGTACTTC
cdr3_aa: CSVSSTSGVTYEQYF

clone_size: NA
j_call: TRBJ2-5
v_call: TRBV4-3
d_call: NA
cdr3_nt: TGCGCCAGCAGCCAAGAGACTCGATCAGGGAAAGAGACCCAGTACTTC
cdr3_aa: CASSQETRSGKETQYF

clone_size: NA
j_call: TRBJ2-5
v_call: TRBV10-1
d_call: NA
cdr3_nt: TGCGCCAGCAGTACCTGGCCGGAACAAGAGACCCAGTACTTC
cdr3_aa: CASSTWPEQETQYF

clone_size: NA
j_call: TRBJ2-7
v_call: TRBV2
d_call: NA
cdr3_nt: TGTGCCAGCAGTGTACAGCAGGGACTCTACGAGCAGTACTTC
cdr3_aa: CASSVQQGLYEQYF

clone_size: once
j_call: TRBJ2-7
v_call: TRBV12-2
d_call: NA
cdr3_nt: TGTGCAAGTCGATACAATAAGGGACACAACTACGAGCAGTACTTC
cdr3_aa: CASRYNKGHNYEQYF

clone_size: once
j_call: TRBJ2-7
v_call: TRBV7-9
d_call: TRBD2
cdr3_nt: TGTGCCAGCAGCTTAGCGGTGGCTAGCGGGGCCTACGAGCAGTACTTC
cdr3_aa: CASSLAVASGAYEQYF

clone_size: NA
j_call: TRBJ2-7
v_call: TRBV5-1
d_call: TRBD1
cdr3_nt: TGCGCCAGCAGCTTGGAGACAGGGGCCTACGAGCAGTACTTC
cdr3_aa: CASSLETGAYEQYF

clone_size: NA
j_call: TRBJ2-3
v_call: TRBV14
d_call: TRBD1
cdr3_nt: TGTGCCAGCAGCCAAGATCTCCACAGGGGTACAGATACGCAGTATTTT
cdr3_aa: CASSQDLHRGTDTQYF

clone_size: NA
j_call: TRBJ2-7
v_call: TRBV11-1
d_call: NA
cdr3_nt: TGTGCCAGCAGCGGCCCGGGGAACGAGCAGTACTTC
cdr3_aa: CASSGPGNEQYF

clone_size: NA
j_call: TRBJ2-1
v_call: TRBV14
d_call: TRBD2
cdr3_nt: TGTGCCAGCAGCCGAAGGGGACAGACTAGCGGCGATACCTACAATGAGCAGTTCTTC
cdr3_aa: CASSRRGQTSGDTYNEQFF